The next 27 T cell receptor beta chains were all read from a single sample in a study of CD8 T cells in Susac syndrome. RNA totalling about 0.5 to 1 ug underwent reverse transcription with random hexamers. A single record per CDR3 protein comes from TCRdb applying MiXCR to the immunoSEQ multiplex PCR reads. The repertoire holds around 270,000 distinct CDR3 sequences, approximately 89% seen once, with more than 0.15% in the top ten. Sequenced: CD8+ T cells from PBMCs. These receptors were collected from a human donor with multiple sclerosis.

This rearrangement joins TRBV7-8 to TRBJ2-2; D unresolved. CDR3 length: 10 amino acids. Germline V CDR1 and CDR2: SGHVS, FQNEAQ. The CDR3 is CVTGTGELFF. The DNA for the CDR3 is TGTGTCACTGGCACCGGGGAGCTGTTTTTT. The full variable domain, with the rest looked up from reference TRBV7-8 and TRBJ2-2, is GAGVSQSPRYKVAKRGQDVALRCDPISGHVSLFWYQQALGQGPEFLTYFQNEAQLDKSGLPSDRFFAERPEGSVSTLKIQRTQQEDSAVYLCVTGTGELFFGEGSRLTVL.

This chain connects TRBV7-8 to TRBJ2-1; no firm D call. The ends were cut back, 2 bases at V and 2 bases at J, with 7 bases in the middle. The CDR3 sequence is 14 residues long. Germline assignment: CDR1 SGHVS and CDR2 FQNEAQ. In DNA, the CDR3 is TGTGCCAGCAGCTTACCGGGTGCCTACAATGAGCAGTTCTTC. Translated, it gives CASSLPGAYNEQFF.

V usage is TRBV6-2 or TRBV6-3 and J usage is TRBJ2-7, with 7 positions matching TRBD1. This CDR3 is 13 amino acids long. With V trimmed by 8 bases and J by 6 bases, 10 bases remained unmatched. Germline values: CDR1 MNHEY, CDR2 SVGEGT. The CDR3 is CASSGTAVGEQYF. The CDR3 region has the DNA TGTGCCAGCTCCGGGACAGCTGTCGGCGAGCAGTACTTC.

The V call is TRBV4-1, the J call TRBJ2-3; 7 positions agree with TRBD1. Per the germline V gene, CDR1 is MGHRA and CDR2 is YSYEKL. The trim removed 4 bases at V and 6 bases at J, leaving 7 bases unmatched. CDR3 size: 14 residues. The CDR3 coding sequence is TGCGCCAGCAGCCTCCTGAGGGGGCGGGATACGCAGTATTTT. This sequence encodes CASSLLRGRDTQYF.

The rearrangement uses TRBV12-3 or TRBV12-4 and TRBJ2-1; D is undetermined. The CDR3 has 13 residues. V was shortened by 7 bases and J by 0 bases, with 7 bases between the two germline ends. Here the CDR3 DNA reads TGTGCCAGCAACCCGGGCTCCTACAATGAGCAGTTCTTC. It is translated as CASNPGSYNEQFF.

The chain combines TRBV5-6 with TRBJ2-5; 7 bases are shared with TRBD1. This CDR3 contains 14 residues. Germline loops: CDR1 SGHDT, CDR2 YYEEEE. The trim removed 0 bases at V and 2 bases at J, leaving 1 base unmatched. CDR3 DNA sequence: TGTGCCAGCAGCTTGGCGACAGGGCAAGAGACCCAGTACTTC. Translation: CASSLATGQETQYF.

V is TRBV9 and J is TRBJ1-2, with no clear D. Trimming left V 4 bases short and J 6 bases short, with 16 bases between. CDR1 is SGDLS and CDR2 is YYNGEE in the germline V gene. The CDR3 has 14 amino acids. The CDR3 DNA follows: TGTGCCAGCAGCCCCCGAGGCCGGGTGGATGGCTACACCTTC. It yields the protein CASSPRGRVDGYTF.

CDR3 protein: CASSSMGDLAGAAYEQYF. The DNA of the CDR3 is TGTGCCAGCAGTTCAATGGGGGACCTAGCGGGAGCCGCCTACGAGCAGTACTTC. The V call is TRBV28, the J call TRBJ2-7, with TRBD2 identical over 10 bases. CDR1 and CDR2 (germline): MDHEN, SYDVKM. This CDR3 has 18 amino acids. V shed 4 bases and J 2 bases; nucleotides not matched to a gene: 14.

J is TRBJ2-2 and V is TRBV15; D gene ambiguous. Germline V CDR1 and CDR2: LNHNV, YYDKDF (reference sequence). The length of the CDR3 is 14 residues. The V end was cut by 0 bases, the J end by 3 bases, with 5 bases between. The CDR3 nucleotides read TGTGCCACCAGCAGAGATATCGACACCGGGGAGCTGTTTTTT. Its protein product is CATSRDIDTGELFF.

The rearrangement links TRBV9 to TRBJ2-5; TRBD2 might be the D (5 bases). Deletions cut 0 bases from V and 1 base from J, with 10 bases between. This CDR3 has 15 residues. Germline lookup yields CDR1 SGDLS and CDR2 YYNGEE. In DNA, the CDR3 is TGTGCCAGCAGCGTAGACGGGAACCTCCAAGAGACCCAGTACTTC. This encodes CASSVDGNLQETQYF.

The gene calls are TRBV21-1 and TRBJ1-2; TRBD1 is the table's D call, not checked against the DNA. TRBV21-1 is listed as a pseudogene. The CDR3 is made up of 16 amino acids. CDR3 nucleotide sequence: TGTGCCAGCAGCGCCCGGGACAGGGAACGGGAAGGCGGCTACACCTTC. It is translated as CASSARDREREGGYTF.

This clonotype was picked up a small number of times. This chain connects TRBV20-1 to TRBJ1-1; D uncertain. Germline CDR1 and CDR2: DFQATT and SNEGSKA (reference sequence). The V gene lost 0 bases and the J gene lost 0 bases, with 5 bases spanning the gap. The CDR3 has 13 amino acids. Written as DNA, the CDR3 is TGCAGTGCTAGAGATAGGCTGAACACTGAAGCTTTCTTT. This translates into CSARDRLNTEAFF.

The V gene is TRBV15, the J gene TRBJ2-2; D gene uncertain. Trimming shortened V by 0 bases and J by 4 bases, and 3 bases separated the two germline ends. Germline CDR1 is LNHNV and CDR2 is YYDKDF (reference sequence). This CDR3 comprises 13 residues. The CDR3 region has the DNA TGTGCCACCAGCAGAGACCTCACCGGGGAGCTGTTTTTT. Translated: CATSRDLTGELFF.

V gene TRBV3-1 combines with J gene TRBJ2-7; possible D gene TRBD1, 5 bases. The CDR3 spans 17 residues. Germline V lookup: CDR1 LGHDT, CDR2 YNNKEL (reference sequence). V was pared by 1 base and J by 0 bases, with 16 bases between. CDR3 DNA: TGTGCCAGCAGCCAAGGGTATGACAGTATCCCCTCCTACGAGCAGTACTTC. Translation gives CASSQGYDSIPSYEQYF.

This clonotype was seen once. The CDR3 DNA reads TGTGCCAGCCGAAGGGGCGGACTAGCGGCCTCCTACGAGCAGTACTTC. It encodes CASRRGGLAASYEQYF. V gene TRBV6-1 combines with J gene TRBJ2-7, with 10 bases lining up with TRBD2. The CDR3 has 16 residues. Germline loops: CDR1 MNHNS, CDR2 SASEGT. V was clipped by 8 bases and J by 0 bases; unmatched bases: 10.

This sequence joins TRBV7-3 and TRBJ2-7; TRBD2 aligns across 14 bases. The CDR3 covers 15 residues. Trimming cost V 4 bases and J 9 bases; bases outside gene matches: 8. The V gene's germline CDR1 is SGHTA and CDR2 FQGTGA. DNA for the CDR3: TGTGCCAGCAGCTCCACCGGGACTAGCGGGAGTGGGCAGTACTTC. It codes for CASSSTGTSGSGQYF.

The chain couples TRBV3-1 to TRBJ2-1, with TRBD1 matching 9 bases. Germline V CDR1 and CDR2: LGHDT, YNNKEL (reference sequence). This CDR3 has 16 amino acids. The junction had 8 bases not matched to a gene; V was cut back by 4 bases and J by 4 bases. CDR3 bases: TGTGCCAGCAGCCTCTTCCGGGACAGGGAATACAATGAGCAGTTCTTC. Translation gives CASSLFRDREYNEQFF.

This clonotype was counted once. The genes are TRBV19 and TRBJ2-1; 8 bases agree with TRBD1. This CDR3 region has 16 residues. CDR1 LNHDA and CDR2 SQIVND come from the germline V gene (reference sequence). Trimming at V came to 4 bases and at J to 8 bases, leaving 13 bases not matched to a gene. The CDR3 is CASSTPGQALGDEQFF. CDR3 DNA: TGTGCCAGTAGTACACCGGGACAGGCCCTCGGGGATGAGCAGTTCTTC.

This chain connects TRBV4-3 to TRBJ1-2; TRBD1 matches 8 bases. There are 17 residues in the CDR3. Germline trimming cut 0 bases from V and 1 base from J; bases unmatched to any gene: 7. CDR1 and CDR2 (germline): LGHNA, YSLEER. CDR3 sequence reads: CASSQDKTGQGNYGYTF. The CDR3 bases are TGCGCCAGCAGCCAAGATAAGACAGGACAGGGTAACTATGGCTACACCTTC.

The chain is built from TRBV7-2 and TRBJ2-5, with TRBD2 identical over 8 bases. Germline V gene sequence: CDR1 SGHTA, CDR2 FQGNSA. V lost 5 bases, J lost 3 bases, and 8 bases stayed unmatched. This CDR3 comprises 15 residues. CDR3 loop: CASSDEPGLEETQYF. CDR3 DNA sequence: TGTGCCAGCAGCGACGAGCCGGGACTAGAAGAGACCCAGTACTTC.

In this sample, this clonotype turned up once. The chain links TRBV28 to TRBJ2-1; no definite D call. The ends were cut back, 8 bases at V and 1 base at J, with 27 bases in the middle. CDR3 length: 19 residues. Per the germline V gene, CDR1 is MDHEN and CDR2 is SYDVKM. This CDR3 is CASASPQALSVGSYNEQFF. The DNA of the CDR3 is TGTGCCAGCGCCAGCCCGCAGGCGCTGAGCGTCGGATCCTACAATGAGCAGTTCTTC.

The rearrangement uses TRBV7-2 and TRBJ1-1, with TRBD1 as a possible D gene (5 bases). The CDR3 length is 15 residues. V lost 0 bases to trimming and J lost 0 bases, with 8 bases between them. CDR1 SGHTA and CDR2 FQGNSA come from the germline V gene. CDR3 region: CASSLAGAMNTEAFF. The CDR3 DNA sequence: TGTGCCAGCAGCTTAGCAGGGGCCATGAACACTGAAGCTTTCTTT.

The chain has TRBV7-9 and TRBJ2-3; no clear D. With 5 bases removed from V and 1 base from J, the gap between germline ends came to 13 bases. Germline V gives CDR1 SEHNR, CDR2 FQNEAQ (reference sequence). The CDR3 consists of 15 residues. CDR3 in amino acids: CASSPVPAGTDTQYF. The CDR3 bases are TGTGCCAGCAGCCCCGTCCCAGCCGGCACAGATACGCAGTATTTT.

This chain uses TRBV29-1 with TRBJ2-5; 7 positions match TRBD1. This CDR3 region has 14 residues. The J segment lost 6 bases and the V segment lost 5 bases, leaving 12 bases of the junction unmatched. CDR1 is SQVTM and CDR2 is ANQGSEA in the germline V gene. The CDR3 sequence: CSVPSVDRLKTQYF. The CDR3 bases are TGCAGCGTTCCAAGCGTGGACAGGTTGAAGACCCAGTACTTC.

The chain combines TRBV6-6 with TRBJ2-1; TRBD2 matches 7 bases. The CDR3 is 15 residues long. The germline V gene has CDR1 MNHNY and CDR2 SVGAGI (reference sequence). After removal of 0 bases from V and 6 bases from J, the junction contained 5 bases not matched to a gene. The CDR3: CASSYSAAGANEQFF. CDR3 in DNA: TGTGCCAGCAGTTACTCGGCCGCGGGAGCCAATGAGCAGTTCTTC.

The genes are TRBV7-8 and TRBJ2-1; 7 nucleotides agree with TRBD1. V shed 5 bases, J shed 4 bases, and the junction held 5 bases outside the gene matches. Germline assignment: CDR1 SGHVS and CDR2 FQNEAQ. The CDR3 sequence is 14 residues long. CDR3 protein: CASSARDRYNEQFF. CDR3 DNA sequence: TGTGCCAGCAGCGCGAGGGACAGATACAATGAGCAGTTCTTC.

The chain carries TRBV12-3 or TRBV12-4 and TRBJ2-1; TRBD2 matches 9 bases. CDR3 length equals 16 residues. V dropped 10 bases and J dropped 0; count of bases not matched to a gene: 10. CDR3 amino acids: CATRLAGGPSYNEQFF. CDR3 nucleotides: TGTGCCACCAGGTTGGCGGGAGGGCCCTCCTACAATGAGCAGTTCTTC.